This T cell receptor beta chain comes out of a study of cytomegalovirus exposure and HLA in healthy donors. Findings of the study overall: With high specificity and sensitivity, the classifier reportedly diagnosed cytomegalovirus status.

Nominal health characterized the donors when sampled, though unrecorded immune exposures were likely. Germline-derived CDR1 and CDR2 are SGHRS and YFSETQ. V lost 0 bases, J lost 6 bases, and 13 bases lay in between. The CDR3 sequence is 15 residues long. The PCR had 60 Vbeta and 13 Jbeta primers. Profiled with immunoSEQ multiplex PCR; TCRdb holds only in-frame clones, not every one. The table has about 130,000 clones, approximately 75% seen once; the top ten hold 5.9%. This clone was seen only once. Its antigen is currently unknown. This TCR was recovered from a woman between 40 and 50 years old in good health and CMV-seropositive. Sample: PBMCs. V usage is TRBV5-1 and J usage is TRBJ2-1; no clear D gene. The CDR3 protein is CASSLDGSIGNEQFF. The DNA for the CDR3 is TGCGCCAGCAGCTTGGATGGTAGCATTGGCAATGAGCAGTTCTTC.